The present TCR beta chain was sequenced within a study of blood T cell repertoires in COVID-19. Study overall: From T cells, B-cell-depleted T cells, or PBMCs came the material, which was cDNA or gDNA.

Trimming shortened V by 5 bases and J by 1 base, and 11 bases separated the two germline ends. CDR1 and CDR2 (germline): LGHDT, YNNKEL (reference sequence). The CDR3 has 14 amino acids. Data came from immunoSEQ multiplex PCR; TCRdb stores just in-frame clones and leaves some out. This sample has about 370,000 clones, with approximately 92% found just once. The count of this clone is one. The sequencing sample was made of PBMCs or T cells enriched from blood (not recorded which). The TCR comes from a man younger than 35 who had recovered from COVID-19. The genes are TRBV3-1 (or the pseudogene TRBV3-2) and TRBJ1-1; D call uncertain. CDR3: CASSYDHRNTEAFF. In DNA form, the CDR3 reads TGTGCCAGCAGCTACGATCATAGGAACACTGAAGCTTTCTTT.